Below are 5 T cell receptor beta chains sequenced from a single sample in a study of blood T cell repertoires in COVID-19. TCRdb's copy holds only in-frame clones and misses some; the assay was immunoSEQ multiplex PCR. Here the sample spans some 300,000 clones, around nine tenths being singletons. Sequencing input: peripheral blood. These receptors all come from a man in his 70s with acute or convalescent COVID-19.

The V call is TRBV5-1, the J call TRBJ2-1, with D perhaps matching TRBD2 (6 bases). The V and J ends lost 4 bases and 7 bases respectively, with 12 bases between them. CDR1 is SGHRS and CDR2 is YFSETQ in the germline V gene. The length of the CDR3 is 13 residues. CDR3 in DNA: TGCGCCAGCAGCCGGGAGAGAGGGAATGAGCAGTTCTTC. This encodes CASSRERGNEQFF.

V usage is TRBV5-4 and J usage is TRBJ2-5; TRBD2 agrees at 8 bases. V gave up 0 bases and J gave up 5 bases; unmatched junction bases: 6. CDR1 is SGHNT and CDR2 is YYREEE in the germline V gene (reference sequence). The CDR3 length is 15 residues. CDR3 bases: TGTGCCAGCAGCTTGGGACGCGGGAGGAGGGAGACCCAGTACTTC. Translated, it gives CASSLGRGRRETQYF.

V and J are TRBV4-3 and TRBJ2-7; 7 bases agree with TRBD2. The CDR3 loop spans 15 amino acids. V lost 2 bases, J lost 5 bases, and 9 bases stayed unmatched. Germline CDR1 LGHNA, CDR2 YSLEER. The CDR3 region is CASSQSRLAFDEQYF. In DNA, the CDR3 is TGCGCCAGCAGCCAATCCCGACTAGCATTCGACGAGCAGTACTTC.

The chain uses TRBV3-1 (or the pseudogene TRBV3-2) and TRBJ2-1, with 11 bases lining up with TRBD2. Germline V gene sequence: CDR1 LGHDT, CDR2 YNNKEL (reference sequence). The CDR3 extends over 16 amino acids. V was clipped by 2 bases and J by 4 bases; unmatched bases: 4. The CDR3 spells CASSQLSSGGYNEQFF. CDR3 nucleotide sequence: TGTGCCAGCAGCCAACTCTCTAGCGGGGGGTACAATGAGCAGTTCTTC.

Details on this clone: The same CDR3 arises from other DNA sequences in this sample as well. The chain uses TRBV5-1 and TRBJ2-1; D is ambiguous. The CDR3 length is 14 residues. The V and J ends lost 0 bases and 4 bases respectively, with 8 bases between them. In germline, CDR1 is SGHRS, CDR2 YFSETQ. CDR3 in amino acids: CASSLGQVYNEQFF. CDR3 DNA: TGCGCCAGCAGCTTGGGGCAGGTTTACAATGAGCAGTTCTTC.